What follows describes a single T cell receptor (beta chain). The antigen is unknown. One end of the junction is discordant with germline, which a read error may explain. This record comes from a study of glioma-infiltrating T cells. Whole-study findings and limits: Tissue-blood divergence was below expectation in non-neoplastic patients, above in gliomas. CDR3 overlap between tissue and blood was very small.

Using RNA template, CDR3s of TCR alpha and beta were amplified with iRepertoire arm-PCR. Tissue mRNA or PBMC total RNA, about 95-450 ng, went into one-step reverse transcription and amplification. TCRdb re-derived calls from the multiplex PCR reads in MiXCR, one entry per CDR3 protein. This sample has 100,000 to 150,000 distinct CDR3 sequences; approximately 23% occur once, and the top ten carry 13% to 15%. Germline CDR1 is SGHVS and CDR2 is FNYEAQ. This CDR3 has 14 residues. Sequencing was carried out using glioma tissue, nonneoplastic brain tissue, or PBMCs (not recorded which). This chain links TRBV7-6 with TRBJ2-7; D call uncertain. This sequence originates from a human donor with low-grade glioma or glioblastoma, undergoing nonglioma brain surgery, or in good health (not recorded which). The CDR3 bases are TGTGCCAGCCGCTTAGAACTACTGGGCAACGAGCAGTACTTC. This translates into CASRLELLGNEQYF.